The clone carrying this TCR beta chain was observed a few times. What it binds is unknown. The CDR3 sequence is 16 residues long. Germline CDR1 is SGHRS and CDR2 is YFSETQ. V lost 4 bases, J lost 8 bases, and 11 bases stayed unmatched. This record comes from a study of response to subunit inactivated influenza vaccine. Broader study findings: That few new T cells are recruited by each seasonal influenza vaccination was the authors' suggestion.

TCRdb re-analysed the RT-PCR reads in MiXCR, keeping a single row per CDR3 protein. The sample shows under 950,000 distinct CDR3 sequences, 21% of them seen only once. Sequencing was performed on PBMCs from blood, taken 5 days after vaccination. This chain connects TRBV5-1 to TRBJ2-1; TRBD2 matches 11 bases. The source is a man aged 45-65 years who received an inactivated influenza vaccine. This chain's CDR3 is CASSTRIAGGVHEQFF. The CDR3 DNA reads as TGCGCCAGCAGCACCCGAATAGCGGGAGGGGTGCATGAGCAGTTCTTC.